This section outlines one T cell receptor beta chain sequence together with its context. Its ends do not fully match the called genes, so a read error is possible. TCRdb called the RT-PCR reads again in MiXCR, with one record for every CDR3 protein. The sample includes around 760,000 distinct CDR3 sequences, approximately 15% of them seen just once. This entry comes from a study of response to subunit inactivated influenza vaccine. The CDR3 has 15 residues. Germline V gene sequence: CDR1 LGHDT, CDR2 YNNKEL (reference sequence). The clonotype comes from a man in his fifties or sixties who received an inactivated influenza vaccine. This sample comprised PBMCs from blood, obtained 14 to 15 days before vaccination. This rearrangement joins TRBV3-1 to TRBJ2-3; 8 nucleotides line up with TRBD1. CDR3 DNA: TGTGCCAGCGGAAATTGGGGGACAGGTGGAGATACGCAGTCTTTT. Translated, it gives CASGNWGTGGDTQSF.